This paragraph reports one T cell receptor beta chain. These data come from a study of blood T cell repertoires in COVID-19. For the study at large: Some COVID-19 samples were acute and others convalescent; all came from the United States, Italy and Spain.

Original processing methods: Amplification of reference gene primers was used by the study to estimate nucleated cell counts. The method was immunoSEQ multiplex PCR; TCRdb's version includes in-frame clones alone and lacks a portion of them. V, J and clone size were drawn from that table, and D and trimming were deduced from the DNA. The table records about 50,000 clones, approximately 81% of them present only once. This CDR3 comprises 15 residues. From germline, CDR1 is SGDLS and CDR2 YYNGEE. The J segment lost 3 bases and the V segment lost 3 bases, leaving 6 bases of the junction unmatched. This chain links TRBV9 with TRBJ2-7, with 10 bases that match TRBD2. Input material: peripheral blood. The receptor comes from a woman aged 55-70 years with acute or convalescent COVID-19. In DNA, the CDR3 is TGTGCCAGCAGCGCCGCCGGGACTAGCGACTACGAGCAGTACTTC. Translating it yields CASSAAGTSDYEQYF.